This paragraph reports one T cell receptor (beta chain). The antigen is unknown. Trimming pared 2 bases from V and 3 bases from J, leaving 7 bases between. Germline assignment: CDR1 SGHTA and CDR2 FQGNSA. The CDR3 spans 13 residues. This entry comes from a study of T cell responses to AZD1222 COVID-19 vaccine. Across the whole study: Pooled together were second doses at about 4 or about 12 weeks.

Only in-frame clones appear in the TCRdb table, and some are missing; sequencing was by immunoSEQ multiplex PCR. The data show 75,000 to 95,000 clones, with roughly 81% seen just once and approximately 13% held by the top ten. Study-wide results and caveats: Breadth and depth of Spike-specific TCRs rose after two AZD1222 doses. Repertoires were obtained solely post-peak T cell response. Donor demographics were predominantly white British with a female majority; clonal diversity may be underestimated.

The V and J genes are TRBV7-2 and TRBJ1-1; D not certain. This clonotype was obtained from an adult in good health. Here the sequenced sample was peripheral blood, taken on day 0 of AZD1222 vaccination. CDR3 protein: CASSLNADTEAFF. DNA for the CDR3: TGTGCCAGCAGCTTAAATGCGGACACTGAAGCTTTCTTT.